This T cell receptor (beta chain) emerged from a study of T cell responses to AZD1222 COVID-19 vaccine. Study-wide points: Vaccine-related CD4 TCRs covered spike, predominating at 160-218 and 743-854.

Assay: immunoSEQ multiplex PCR; the TCRdb copy retains only in-frame clones and omits some. The repertoire has about 93,000 clones, around 86% of them found once; the top ten carry roughly 6%. V shed 6 bases and J 7 bases; nucleotides not matched to a gene: 13. CDR1 and CDR2 from the germline V gene are WSHSY and SAAADI. The CDR3 covers 15 residues. Concerning this clone itself: Antigen unknown.

This chain links TRBV10-2 with TRBJ2-5; 8 bases match TRBD2. The clonotype originates from an adult in good health. The material was peripheral blood, obtained on day 0 of AZD1222 vaccination. The CDR3 loop reads CASSEELAGDGTQYF. The CDR3 coding sequence is TGCGCCAGCAGCGAAGAGCTAGCGGGTGATGGGACCCAGTACTTC.